This is a list of T cell receptor beta chains from one sample in a study of blood T cell repertoires in COVID-19. Generated by immunoSEQ multiplex PCR, the TCRdb table keeps only in-frame clones and is missing some. The sample yields over 85,000 clones, about 85% seen once. The sample comprised peripheral blood. The source is a woman aged 80 or over with COVID-19, enrolled during active disease. Both conserved end residues are part of each CDR3. D genes are given only for firm matches. Clone size is stated in some rows and not others, as once, few, many or a class when expanded.

d_gene	j_gene	v_gene	abundance	CDR3aa	CDR3nt
-	TRBJ2-2	TRBV6-6	-	CASTRGGKLLTGELFF	TGTGCCAGCACCCGAGGAGGGAAGTTGTTGACCGGGGAGCTGTTTTTT
-	TRBJ1-1	TRBV20-1	-	CSASRAGGNTEAFF	TGCAGTGCTAGTCGAGCAGGAGGAAACACTGAAGCTTTCTTT
-	TRBJ2-1	TRBV2	-	CATQEERYNEQFF	TGTGCCACCCAGGAGGAGCGGTACAATGAGCAGTTCTTC
TRBD1	TRBJ1-6	TRBV10-3	-	CAISEVAGGSPLHF	TGTGCCATCAGTGAGGTGGCAGGGGGATCACCCCTCCACTTT
-	TRBJ1-1	TRBV30	-	CASSAGANTEAFF	TGTGCGTCTAGTGCGGGAGCGAACACTGAAGCTTTCTTT
TRBD2	TRBJ2-2	TRBV30	-	CAWSLGLAGGELFF	TGTGCCTGGAGTCTCGGGCTAGCGGGAGGGGAGCTGTTTTTT
TRBD2	TRBJ2-1	TRBV11-3	once	CASSLGVAGAFNEQFF	TGTGCCAGCAGCTTAGGGGTAGCGGGGGCTTTCAATGAGCAGTTCTTC
-	TRBJ1-1	TRBV6-6	few	CASRPPGGATEAFF	TGTGCCAGCAGACCCCCGGGGGGGGCTACTGAAGCTTTCTTT
-	TRBJ1-5	TRBV6-5	-	CASSPLRQTNQPQHF	TGTGCCAGCAGTCCCCTGAGGCAGACCAATCAGCCCCAGCATTTT
TRBD2	TRBJ2-7	TRBV29-1	-	CSVVGLATTYEQYF	TGCAGCGTTGTTGGACTAGCCACCACCTACGAGCAGTACTTC
-	TRBJ2-2	TRBV29-1	once	CSVGPGANTGELFF	TGCAGCGTGGGTCCCGGGGCGAACACCGGGGAGCTGTTTTTT
-	TRBJ1-5	TRBV11-2	-	CASSLGKGGNQPQHF	TGTGCCAGCAGCTTAGGAAAAGGGGGCAATCAGCCCCAGCATTTT
-	TRBJ2-7	TRBV18	-	CASSPHPGEQYF	TGTGCCAGCTCACCACATCCAGGCGAGCAGTACTTC
TRBD2	TRBJ2-7	TRBV7-6	-	CASSIMAPTSALNEQYF	TGTGCCAGCAGCATCATGGCCCCGACTAGCGCGTTAAACGAGCAGTACTTC
-	TRBJ2-3	TRBV7-8	once	CASSSRQGGADTQYF	TGTGCCAGCAGCTCCCGACAGGGAGGAGCAGATACGCAGTATTTT
-	TRBJ2-1	TRBV7-3	-	CASSLFTGLGEQFF	TGTGCCAGCAGCCTATTCACAGGGTTGGGTGAGCAGTTCTTC
-	TRBJ2-3	TRBV10-1	once	CASSLAGSADTQYF	TGCGCCAGCAGTCTGGCGGGGAGCGCAGATACGCAGTATTTT
TRBD1	TRBJ2-1	TRBV9	-	CASSGGQGRMIAYNEQFF	TGTGCCAGCAGCGGGGGACAGGGTCGCATGATAGCCTACAATGAGCAGTTCTTC
TRBD1	TRBJ1-2	TRBV30	-	CAWSWDSIYYGYTF	TGTGCCTGGAGTTGGGACAGTATCTACTATGGCTACACCTTC
-	TRBJ2-2	TRBV7-6	-	CASSSYRGGSTGELFF	TGTGCCAGCAGCTCCTACAGGGGAGGTAGCACCGGGGAGCTGTTTTTT
-	TRBJ2-5	TRBV6-2/TRBV6-3	-	CASSYGLYQETQYF	TGTGCCAGCAGTTACGGACTGTACCAAGAGACCCAGTACTTC
-	TRBJ1-4	TRBV21-1	-	CASSKKGQLELFF	TGTGCCAGCAGCAAAAAGGGACAGTTGGAACTGTTTTTT
-	TRBJ1-1	TRBV19	-	CASSIVWQNTEAFF	TGTGCCAGTAGTATAGTTTGGCAGAACACTGAAGCTTTCTTT
TRBD2	TRBJ2-5	TRBV27	-	CASSSSGSGQETQYF	TGTGCCAGCAGTTCTAGCGGGAGTGGGCAAGAGACCCAGTACTTC
TRBD1	TRBJ2-7	TRBV18	-	CASSLGQGSGEQYF	TGTGCCAGCTCCCTCGGACAGGGGTCCGGCGAGCAGTACTTC